This TCR beta chain originates from a study of blood T cell repertoires in COVID-19. Turning to the study itself: The United States, Italy and Spain provided the acute and convalescent COVID-19 samples. PBMCs, B-cell-depleted T cells, or T cells were the source of the cDNA or gDNA that made up the material.

This table comes from immunoSEQ multiplex PCR, and its TCRdb copy is limited to in-frame clones, with some not included. The repertoire includes roughly 300,000 clones, 65% to 90% of them detected once, and 7.2% sits in the top ten. This CDR3 spans 15 amino acids. V dropped 0 bases and J dropped 13; count of bases not matched to a gene: 10. The germline gives CDR1 MNHEY, CDR2 SMNVEV (reference sequence). This chain connects TRBV27 to TRBJ1-1; TRBD1 matches 11 bases. The TCR was taken from a human donor in a cohort sampled during active COVID-19. The sample taken for sequencing was peripheral blood. The CDR3 protein is CASSLSRGTGGLGFF. The DNA of the CDR3 is TGTGCCAGCAGTTTATCTCGGGGGACAGGGGGTTTGGGTTTCTTT.